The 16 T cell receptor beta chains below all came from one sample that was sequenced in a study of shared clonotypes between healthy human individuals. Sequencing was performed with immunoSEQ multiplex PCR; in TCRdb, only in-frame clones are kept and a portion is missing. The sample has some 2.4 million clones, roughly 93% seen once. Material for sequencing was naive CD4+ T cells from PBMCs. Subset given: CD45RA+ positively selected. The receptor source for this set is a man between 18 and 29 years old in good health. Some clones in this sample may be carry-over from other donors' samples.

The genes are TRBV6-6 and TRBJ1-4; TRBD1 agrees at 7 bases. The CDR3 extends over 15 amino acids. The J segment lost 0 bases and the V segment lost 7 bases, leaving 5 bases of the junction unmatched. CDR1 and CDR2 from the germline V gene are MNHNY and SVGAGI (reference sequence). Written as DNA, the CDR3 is TGTGCCAGCAAGTTACAGGGGACAACTAATGAAAAACTGTTTTTT. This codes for CASKLQGTTNEKLFF.

CDR3 sequence: CASSKISTDTQYF. The CDR3 DNA follows: TGTGCCAGCAGTAAAATTAGCACAGATACGCAGTATTTT. The V call is TRBV28, the J call TRBJ2-3; no clear D gene. This CDR3 is 13 amino acids long. From germline, CDR1 is MDHEN and CDR2 SYDVKM. Trimming took 5 bases from V and 0 from J, leaving 6 bases between them.

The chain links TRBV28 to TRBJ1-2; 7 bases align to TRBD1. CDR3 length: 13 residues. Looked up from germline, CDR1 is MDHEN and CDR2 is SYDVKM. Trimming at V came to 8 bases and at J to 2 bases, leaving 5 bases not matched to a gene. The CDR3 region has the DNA TGTGCCAGCGGGGACAGCGTAAACTATGGCTACACCTTC. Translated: CASGDSVNYGYTF.

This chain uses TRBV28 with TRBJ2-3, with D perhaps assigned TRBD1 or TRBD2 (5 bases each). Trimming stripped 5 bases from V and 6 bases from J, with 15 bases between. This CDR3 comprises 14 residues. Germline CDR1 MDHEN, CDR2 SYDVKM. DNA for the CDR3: TGTGCCAGCAGTGTCTTGGGGGAGTTGGATACGCAGTATTTT. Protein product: CASSVLGELDTQYF.

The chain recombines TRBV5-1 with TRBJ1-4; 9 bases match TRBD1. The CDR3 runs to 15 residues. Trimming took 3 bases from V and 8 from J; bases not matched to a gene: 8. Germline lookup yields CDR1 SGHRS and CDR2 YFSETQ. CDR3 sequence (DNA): TGCGCCAGCAGCTCCAGGGGACAGGGTGAAGAAAAACTGTTTTTT. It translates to CASSSRGQGEEKLFF.

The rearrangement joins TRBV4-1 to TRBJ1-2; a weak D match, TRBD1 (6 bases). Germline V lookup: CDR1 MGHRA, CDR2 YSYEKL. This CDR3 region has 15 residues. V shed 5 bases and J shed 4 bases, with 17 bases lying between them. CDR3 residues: CASSDQRGGGYGYTF. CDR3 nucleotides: TGCGCCAGCAGCGACCAGAGGGGAGGGGGCTATGGCTACACCTTC.

Written as DNA, the CDR3 is TGCGCCAGCAGCCCCGAAGTCGGGGGAGGGGGCGCGCAGCCCCAGCATTTT. It codes for CASSPEVGGGGAQPQHF. The chain couples TRBV5-1 to TRBJ1-5; 7 bases are a match to TRBD1. V shed 4 bases and J 7 bases; nucleotides not matched to a gene: 17. In germline, CDR1 is SGHRS, CDR2 YFSETQ. There are 17 residues in the CDR3.

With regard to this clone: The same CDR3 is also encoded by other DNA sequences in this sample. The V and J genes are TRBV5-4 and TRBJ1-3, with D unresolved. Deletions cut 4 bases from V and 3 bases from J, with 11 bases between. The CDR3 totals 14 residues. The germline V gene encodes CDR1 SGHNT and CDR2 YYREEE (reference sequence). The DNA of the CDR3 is TGTGCCAGCAGCCTCGGCCGCAGTGGAAACACCATATATTTT. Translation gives CASSLGRSGNTIYF. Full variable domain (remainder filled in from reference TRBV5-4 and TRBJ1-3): ETGVTQSPTHLIKTRGQQVTLRCSSQSGHNTVSWYQQALGQGPQFIFQYYREEENGRGNFPPRFSGLQFPNYSSELNVNALELDDSALYLCASSLGRSGNTIYFGEGSWLTVV.

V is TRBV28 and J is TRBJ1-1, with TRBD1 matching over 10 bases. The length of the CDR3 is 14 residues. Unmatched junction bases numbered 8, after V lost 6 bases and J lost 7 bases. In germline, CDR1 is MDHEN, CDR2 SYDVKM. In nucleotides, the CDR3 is TGTGCCAGCAGACTTCCGGGACAGGGGCGTGAAGCTTTCTTT. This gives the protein CASRLPGQGREAFF.

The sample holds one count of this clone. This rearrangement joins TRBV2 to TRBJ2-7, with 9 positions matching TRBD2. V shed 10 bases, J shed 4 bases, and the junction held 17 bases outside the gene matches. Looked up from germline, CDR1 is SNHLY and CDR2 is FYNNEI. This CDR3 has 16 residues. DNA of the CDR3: TGTGCCATCCGCCCAACATTTAGCGGGAGTCGGTACGAGCAGTACTTC. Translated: CAIRPTFSGSRYEQYF.

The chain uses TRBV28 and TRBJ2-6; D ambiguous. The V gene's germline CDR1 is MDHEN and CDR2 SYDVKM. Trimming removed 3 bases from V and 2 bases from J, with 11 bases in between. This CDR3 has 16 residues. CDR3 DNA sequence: TGTGCCAGCAGTTTTCCCGACATCCCTGGGGCCAACGTCCTGACTTTC. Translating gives CASSFPDIPGANVLTF.

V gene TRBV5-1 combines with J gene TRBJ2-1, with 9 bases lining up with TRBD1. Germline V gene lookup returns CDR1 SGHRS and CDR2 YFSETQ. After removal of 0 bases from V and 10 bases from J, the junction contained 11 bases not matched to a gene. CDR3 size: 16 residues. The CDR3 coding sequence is TGCGCCAGCAGCTTGGCCGTCGGGACAGGGCAGGACGAGCAGTTCTTC. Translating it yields CASSLAVGTGQDEQFF.

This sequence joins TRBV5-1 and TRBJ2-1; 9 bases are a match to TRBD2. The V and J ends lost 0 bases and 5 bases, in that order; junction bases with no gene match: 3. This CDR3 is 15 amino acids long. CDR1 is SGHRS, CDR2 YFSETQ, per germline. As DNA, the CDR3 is TGCGCCAGCAGCTTGGGGGCGGGAGGGAACAATGAGCAGTTCTTC. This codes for CASSLGAGGNNEQFF.

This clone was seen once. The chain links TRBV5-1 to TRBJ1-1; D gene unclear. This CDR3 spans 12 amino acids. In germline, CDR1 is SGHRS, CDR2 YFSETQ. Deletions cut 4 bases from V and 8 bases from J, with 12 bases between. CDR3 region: CASSPESQEAFF. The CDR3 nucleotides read TGCGCCAGCAGCCCGGAGTCCCAGGAAGCTTTCTTT.

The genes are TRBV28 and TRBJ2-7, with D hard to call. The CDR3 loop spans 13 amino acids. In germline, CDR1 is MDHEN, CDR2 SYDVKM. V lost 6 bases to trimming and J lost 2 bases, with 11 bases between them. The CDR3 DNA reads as TGTGCCAGCAGGCACTGGGAAACCTACGAGCAGTACTTC. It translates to CASRHWETYEQYF. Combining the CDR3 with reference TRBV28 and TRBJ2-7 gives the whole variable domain DVKVTQSSRYLVKRTGEKVFLECVQDMDHENMFWYRQDPGLGLRLIYFSYDVKMKEKGDIPEGYSVSREKKERFSLILESASTNQTSMYLCASRHWETYEQYFGPGTRLTVT.

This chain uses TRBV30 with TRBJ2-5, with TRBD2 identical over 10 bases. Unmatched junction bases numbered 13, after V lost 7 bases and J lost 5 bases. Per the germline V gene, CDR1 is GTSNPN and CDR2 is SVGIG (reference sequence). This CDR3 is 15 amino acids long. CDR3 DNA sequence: TGTGCCTTGGAATCGGGTAGCGGGAGGACCGAGACCCAGTACTTC. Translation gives CALESGSGRTETQYF. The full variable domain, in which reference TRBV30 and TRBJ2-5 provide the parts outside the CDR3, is SQTIHQWPATLVQPVGSPLSLECTVEGTSNPNLYWYRQAAGRGLQLLFYSVGIGQISSEVPQNLSASRPQDRQFILSSKKLLLSDSGFYLCALESGSGRTETQYFGPGTRLLVL.